This record covers a single TCR beta chain. What it recognizes is unknown. Deletions cut 0 bases from V and 5 bases from J, with 5 bases between. The germline CDR1 and CDR2 sequences are SGHRS and YFSETQ. This CDR3 comprises 12 residues. Sequenced by immunoSEQ multiplex PCR; TCRdb stores in-frame clones only, minus some. This sample yields tens of thousands of clones, of which around nine tenths are seen a single time; 4% to 6% belongs to the top ten. The data were taken from a study of T cell responses to AZD1222 COVID-19 vaccine. Findings and caveats of the study: Vaccine-related CD4 TCRs covered spike, predominating at 160-218 and 743-854.

The sequences come from peripheral blood, collected on day 0 of MenACWY control vaccination. The genes are TRBV5-1 and TRBJ1-2; D remains unclear. This receptor was identified in an adult in good health. This chain's CDR3 is CASSLDEYGYTF. As DNA, the CDR3 is TGCGCCAGCAGCTTGGACGAATATGGCTACACCTTC.